Below are 18 T cell receptor beta chains sequenced from a single sample in a study of OX40 agonist ivuxolimab in advanced cancers. Clones were sequenced by immunoSEQ multiplex PCR, and TCRdb holds only the in-frame ones, with some missing. The table shows around 75,000 clones, with 80% to 90% occurring only once. The sample here was CD4+ or CD8+ T cells sorted from blood, taken in a trial of the OX40 agonist ivuxolimab. The origin of the receptors is an adult with an advanced solid tumor such as melanoma, head and neck, liver or kidney cancer.

This chain joins TRBV18 and TRBJ1-4; 7 bases map to TRBD1. The CDR3 has 14 residues. CDR1 and CDR2 (germline): KGHSH, LQKENI. The V gene end was trimmed by 6 bases and the J gene end by 4 bases; junction bases not matched to a gene: 5. DNA for the CDR3: TGTGCCAGCTCTGACAGGGACGGTAATGAAAAACTGTTTTTT. The encoded protein is CASSDRDGNEKLFF.

This clone has a handful of counts. This sequence joins TRBV9 and TRBJ2-1; 10 bases are shared with TRBD1. CDR3 size: 16 residues. V lost 2 bases and J lost 7; bases outside the gene matches: 9. Germline assignment: CDR1 SGDLS and CDR2 YYNGEE. The chain's CDR3 is CASSVIGQGGLNEQFF. CDR3 nucleotide sequence: TGTGCCAGCAGCGTCATTGGACAGGGGGGTTTGAATGAGCAGTTCTTC.

This chain uses TRBV6-6 with TRBJ1-2; D gene uncertain. The CDR3 has 13 amino acids. The V gene's germline CDR1 is MNHNY and CDR2 SVGAGI (reference sequence). V was clipped by 0 bases and J by 0 bases, with 2 bases between them. The CDR3 reads CASSYSSNYGYTF. DNA of the CDR3: TGTGCCAGCAGTTACTCCTCTAACTATGGCTACACCTTC.

The chain joins TRBV6-5 to TRBJ2-7; TRBD2 matches at 7 bases. The CDR3 sequence is 14 residues long. V dropped 7 bases and J dropped 4; count of bases not matched to a gene: 10. Germline values: CDR1 MNHEY, CDR2 SVGAGI. This CDR3 is CASIGPGGKYEQYF. CDR3 DNA: TGTGCCAGCATCGGGCCGGGGGGAAAATACGAGCAGTACTTC.

V gene TRBV5-8 combines with J gene TRBJ1-6, with D maybe TRBD1 (6 bases). The CDR3 contains 14 residues. The V gene lost 2 bases and the J gene lost 9 bases, with 12 bases spanning the gap. Germline CDR1 and CDR2: SGHTS and YDEGEE. CDR3 nucleotide sequence: TGTGCCAGCAGCTTTCAACAGGGCGGTTCACCCCTCCACTTT. Amino acid sequence: CASSFQQGGSPLHF.

The chain employs TRBV18 and TRBJ1-5; TRBD1 matches at 7 bases. This CDR3 has 15 residues. V was pared by 6 bases and J by 0 bases, with 5 bases of the junction left unmatched. Per the germline V gene, CDR1 is KGHSH and CDR2 is LQKENI. This chain's CDR3 is CASSSDRLSNQPQHF. The CDR3 region has the DNA TGTGCCAGCTCTTCGGACAGGCTTAGCAATCAGCCCCAGCATTTT.

The chain uses TRBV6-5 and TRBJ1-2, with a possible D match to TRBD1 (5 bases). Germline-derived CDR1 and CDR2 are MNHEY and SVGAGI. The CDR3 sequence is 13 residues long. Trimming removed 2 bases from V and 2 bases from J, with 6 bases in between. The CDR3 bases are TGTGCCAGCAGTTACGGGGGGAACTATGGCTACACCTTC. Translated: CASSYGGNYGYTF.

V is TRBV5-1 and J is TRBJ2-7; D possibly corresponds to TRBD1 (6 bases). Germline lookup yields CDR1 SGHRS and CDR2 YFSETQ. Trimming shortened V by 4 bases and J by 5 bases, and 22 bases separated the two germline ends. The CDR3 is 16 residues long. CDR3 sequence (DNA): TGCGCCAGCAGCCCACGTGTACAGGGCGGATCAAACGAGCAGTACTTC. This codes for CASSPRVQGGSNEQYF.

In this sample, this clone turned up once. V usage is TRBV5-4 and J usage is TRBJ2-3, with a possible D match to TRBD2 (5 bases). V shed 2 bases and J shed 0 bases, with 10 bases lying between them. Germline V CDR1 and CDR2: SGHNT, YYREEE (reference sequence). The CDR3 totals 15 residues. The CDR3 DNA reads TGTGCCAGCAGCTTAAGGACGGGGAGCACAGATACGCAGTATTTT. Translating gives CASSLRTGSTDTQYF.

This rearrangement joins TRBV6-5 to TRBJ1-1; D is undetermined. Per the germline V gene, CDR1 is MNHEY and CDR2 is SVGAGI. V was shortened by 6 bases and J by 5 bases, with 10 bases between the two germline ends. This CDR3 is built from 12 residues. The DNA of the CDR3 is TGTGCCAGCAGGACGCGGGGAACTGAAGCTTTCTTT. As protein: CASRTRGTEAFF.

This clone appeared a few times. The V call is TRBV6-1, the J call TRBJ1-2; D remains unclear. V was pared by 1 base and J by 0 bases, with 6 bases between. The CDR3 is 14 amino acids. Germline values: CDR1 MNHNS, CDR2 SASEGT. The CDR3 sequence is CASSEGGANYGYTF. The CDR3 DNA follows: TGTGCCAGCAGTGAAGGCGGCGCTAACTATGGCTACACCTTC.

V gene TRBV5-1 combines with J gene TRBJ2-7; 9 bases align to TRBD1. Per the germline V gene, CDR1 is SGHRS and CDR2 is YFSETQ. Losses at the gene ends were 0 bases for V and 2 bases for J; bases not matched to a gene: 3. CDR3 length equals 15 residues. The CDR3 DNA reads as TGCGCCAGCAGCTTGGGACAGGGGGTAACCTACGAGCAGTACTTC. Translated: CASSLGQGVTYEQYF.

The chain links TRBV28 to TRBJ1-4; possible D gene TRBD1, 6 bases. CDR1 MDHEN and CDR2 SYDVKM come from the germline V gene. The length of the CDR3 is 19 residues. V dropped 3 bases and J dropped 6 bases, with 26 bases sitting between them. CDR3 region: CASSLPNTGTFSTDEKLFF. The CDR3 DNA reads TGTGCCAGCAGTTTGCCCAACACAGGGACCTTCTCGACGGATGAAAAACTGTTTTTT.

This clone was seen only a few times. The rearrangement links TRBV6-5 to TRBJ2-7; maybe TRBD2 (5 bases). The germline CDR1 and CDR2 sequences are MNHEY and SVGAGI. This CDR3 is 13 amino acids long. Trimming removed 5 bases from V and 2 bases from J, with 10 bases in between. The CDR3 here is CASSEDSAYEQYF. The CDR3 DNA reads TGTGCCAGCAGTGAGGACTCAGCCTACGAGCAGTACTTC.

This clone appeared once. The chain employs TRBV5-1 and TRBJ1-1, with D possibly TRBD1 on 6 matching bases. CDR3 length: 13 amino acids. V lost 0 bases and J lost 11, with 14 bases in between. CDR1 is SGHRS, CDR2 YFSETQ, per germline. The CDR3 sequence is CASSLEGGRTAFF. CDR3 DNA sequence: TGCGCCAGCAGCTTGGAAGGGGGGCGGACTGCTTTCTTT.

This rearrangement joins TRBV18 to TRBJ2-2, with unresolved D. The CDR3 totals 16 residues. Trimming shortened V by 0 bases and J by 7 bases, and 15 bases separated the two germline ends. CDR1 is KGHSH, CDR2 LQKENI, per germline. The CDR3 spells CASSPPELYTVGELFF. CDR3 coding DNA: TGTGCCAGCTCACCACCGGAGCTTTACACCGTCGGGGAGCTGTTTTTT.

The V gene is TRBV4-2, the J gene TRBJ1-4; TRBD1 aligns across 7 bases. This CDR3 has 16 residues. The germline V gene encodes CDR1 LGHNA and CDR2 YNFKEQ. With 4 bases clipped from V and 4 bases from J, the junction kept 9 bases outside the gene matches. The CDR3 DNA sequence: TGTGCCAGCAGCCCGGGGACAGACAGCTTTAATGAAAAACTGTTTTTT. Translation: CASSPGTDSFNEKLFF.

This clone has just one count. The chain employs TRBV7-2 and TRBJ2-5, with D perhaps matching TRBD2 (6 bases). Trimming took off 5 bases at V and 3 bases at J, with 16 bases between the two ends. Germline CDR1 is SGHTA and CDR2 is FQGNSA. The CDR3 is made up of 15 amino acids. The CDR3 DNA follows: TGTGCCAGCAGCCCTACCGGGACGGGGGAAGAGACCCAGTACTTC. Translated, it gives CASSPTGTGEETQYF.